This TCR beta chain was recorded in a study of blood T cell repertoires in COVID-19. The overall study: The United States, Italy and Spain were the sources of the acute and convalescent COVID-19 samples. Sources were T cells, B-cell-depleted T cells, or PBMCs; the material itself was cDNA or gDNA.

Per the original data handling: Estimation of nucleated cell counts was performed using reference gene primer amplification. The method was immunoSEQ multiplex PCR; TCRdb's version includes in-frame clones alone and lacks a portion of them. The D gene and trimming were derived from the DNA, and the V and J assignments and clone size from that table. Here the sample spans 200,000 to 250,000 clones, approximately 80% being singletons. The CDR3 covers 16 residues. From germline, CDR1 is KGHSY and CDR2 FQNENV. Unmatched junction bases numbered 7, after V lost 2 bases and J lost 5 bases. The source of this sequence is an elderly woman with active or convalescent COVID-19. The gene calls are TRBV16 and TRBJ1-5, with 9 positions matching TRBD1. Sequenced: peripheral blood. The CDR3 here is CASSQTSGQGDQPQHF. The CDR3 DNA reads TGTGCCAGCAGCCAAACGTCGGGACAGGGAGATCAGCCCCAGCATTTT.